Listed here is a single T cell receptor beta chain. The antigen it binds to is not known. The sample holds no much larger clone one base away, and base qualities are not on file. These data are taken from a study of shared clonotypes between healthy human individuals (dated by TCRdb to about 2020). As for the study more broadly: The cohort included a few men and two women between 18 and 49 years of age. To increase sequencing depth and limit assay-specific biases, different laboratories used diverse techniques to prepare libraries and sequence TCR repertoires. To estimate repertoire size and how much clonotypes are shared between individuals, the study performed deep sequencing of blood TCR repertoires from a few healthy adults. For each donor, CD4 naive and CD4 memory were each given three plates, CD8 naive was given two plates, and CD8 memory was given one plate. Each donor's leukapheresis produced roughly between roughly 0.85 and 9.5 billion PBMCs. General conclusions and limits of the study: Compared with non-shared clonotypes, the clonotypes found in all four sorted-subset donors had higher generation probabilities. Naive subsets generally had larger estimated clonotype richness than memory subsets. Based on pairwise subsampling, the degree of clonotype sharing among donors was expected to be affected by sequencing depth. Sharing across a few donors was observed for about 5% of naive CD4, over 3% of naive CD8, about 2.5% of memory CD4, and roughly 0.4% of memory CD8 clonotypes. The genetic and exposure-history diversity represented was limited by the small number of donors. Sampling was restricted to blood, and TCR repertoires in tissue are likely to differ from TCR repertoires in blood. Incomplete sequencing was indicated by rarefaction of sorted-subset datasets, despite the large sequencing depth.

Using the deep immunoSEQ assay, TCR CDR3 regions were amplified from genomic DNA by multiplex PCR. Genomic DNA extracted from each cell subset was distributed evenly over all wells of several immunoSEQ 96-well plates, and each plate served as one replicate. For sorted subsets, 200 to 250 ng genomic DNA, equal to tens of thousands of T cell genomes, was loaded into each replicate PCR. Purified libraries were measured with a Qubit 3.0 fluorometer, size-checked on a Bioanalyzer 2100, and measured again with the KAPA Library Quantification kit. Every immunoSEQ 96-well plate was sequenced on a separate single-read 150-cycle Illumina NextSeq 550 flow cell. As for the authors' bioinformatics: Because only junctional sequences without quality scores were contained in the immunoSEQ output, filtering matching that applied to full-length reads could not be performed. Sequences were annotated with PyIR, a Python wrapper for IgBLAST v1.9, using IMGT germline references to assign V/J genes and CDR3. Reads with weak V/J assignments (E-value above 1e-6), missing CDR3, stop codons, out-of-frame junctions, or ambiguous translated residues were removed. A V3J clonotype was defined by an identical inferred V gene, J gene, and CDR3 amino acid sequence. Percentage overlap between repertoires was calculated by dividing the number of shared unique clonotypes by the size of the smaller repertoire. Repertoire richness was assessed with RTK rarefaction, the Chao1 estimator, and Recon v2.1 estimates of unobserved clonotypes. Generation probabilities for all TCRbeta clonotypes obtained by the gDNA method from four donors were computed using OLGA. TCRdb mirrors the immuneACCESS table, restricted to in-frame sequences. Some clones are absent from its copies; in checked studies, under half trace to an unresolved V gene, and the reason for the others is unknown. V, J and clone size derive from that table, while D and trimming were established from the DNA sequence. The sample data list more than 2 million clones, and 95% of these were observed just once. The top ten hold 0.13% of the sample.

The donors were healthy, HIV-negative adults who had no recently reported acute infections or vaccinations. Every donor was a Caucasian adult living in Nashville, Tennessee, USA. CD4+ T cells were enriched through magnetic negative selection, after which naive cells were positively selected on CD45RA and the remaining negative fraction served as the memory subset. Blood was collected by leukapheresis, and PBMCs were isolated by Ficoll-Histopaque density gradient centrifugation and then cryopreserved in liquid nitrogen vapor phase. Purity and quantity of every magnetically sorted T cell population were checked by analytical flow cytometry. Each sorted fraction had its genomic DNA isolated and then quantified by UV absorbance on a Nanodrop 2000c. The CDR3, from cysteine to phenylalanine, totals 15 residues. CDR3 DNA only is kept here, 45 bases in frame from base 1. Reading the germline V gene gives CDR1 MNHEY and CDR2 SVGAGI. The germline V end is reduced by 8 bases and the J end by 2 bases; junction bases left unmatched: 7.

Rearrangement joined TRBV6-5 to TRBJ1-3; 9 of the junction bases match TRBD1. The specimen sequenced was naive CD4+ T cells sorted from blood. Read against the paper, the sample's cell subset or site label means: CD45RA+ positively selected. The receptor comes from a man in his late teens or twenties in good health. The nucleotide sequence is TGTGCCAGCTCCAGGACAGGGGTTACTGGAAACACCATATATTTT. Translated, it gives CASSRTGVTGNTIYF.